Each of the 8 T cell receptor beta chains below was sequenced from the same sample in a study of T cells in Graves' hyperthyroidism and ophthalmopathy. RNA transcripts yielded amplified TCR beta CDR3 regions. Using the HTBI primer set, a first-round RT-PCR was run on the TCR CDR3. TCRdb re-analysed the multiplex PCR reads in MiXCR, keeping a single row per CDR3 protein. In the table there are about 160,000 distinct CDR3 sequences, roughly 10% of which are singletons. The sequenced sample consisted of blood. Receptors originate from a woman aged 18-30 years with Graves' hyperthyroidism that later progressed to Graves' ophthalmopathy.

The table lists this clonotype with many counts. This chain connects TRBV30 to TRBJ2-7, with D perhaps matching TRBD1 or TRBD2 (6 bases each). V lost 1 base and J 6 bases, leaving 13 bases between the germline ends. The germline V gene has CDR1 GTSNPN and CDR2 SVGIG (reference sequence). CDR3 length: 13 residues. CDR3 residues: CAWSDTGRREQYF. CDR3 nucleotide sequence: TGTGCCTGGAGTGACACAGGGAGGCGCGAGCAGTACTTC.

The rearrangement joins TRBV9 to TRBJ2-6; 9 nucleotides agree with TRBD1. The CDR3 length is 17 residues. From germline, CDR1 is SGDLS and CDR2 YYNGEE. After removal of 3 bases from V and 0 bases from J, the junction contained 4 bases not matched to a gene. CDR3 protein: CASSGGTGSSGANVLTF. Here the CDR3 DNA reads TGTGCCAGCAGCGGAGGGACAGGGAGCTCTGGGGCCAACGTCCTGACTTTC. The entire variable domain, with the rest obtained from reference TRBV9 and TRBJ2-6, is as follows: DSGVTQTPKHLITATGQRVTLRCSPRSGDLSVYWYQQSLDQGLQFLIQYYNGEERAKGNILERFSAQQFPDLHSELNLSSLELGDSALYFCASSGGTGSSGANVLTFGAGSRLTVL.

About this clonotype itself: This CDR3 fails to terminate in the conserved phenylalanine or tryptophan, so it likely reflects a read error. This CDR3 reads CASRAGTGGSGTEAFL. The CDR3 DNA follows: TGTGCCAGCAGGGCCGGGACAGGGGGCTCCGGCACTGAAGCTTTCCTT. The chain carries TRBV4-2 and TRBJ1-1; 12 bases line up with TRBD1. CDR1 LGHNA and CDR2 YNFKEQ come from the germline V gene. With 6 bases clipped from V and 4 bases from J, the junction kept 9 bases outside the gene matches. The CDR3 contains 16 residues.

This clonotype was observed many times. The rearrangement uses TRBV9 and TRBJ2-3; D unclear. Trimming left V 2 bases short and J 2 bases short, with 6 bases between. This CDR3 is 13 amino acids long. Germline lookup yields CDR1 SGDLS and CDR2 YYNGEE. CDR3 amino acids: CASSVGDTDTQYF. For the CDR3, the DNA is TGTGCCAGCAGCGTTGGGGACACAGATACGCAGTATTTT.

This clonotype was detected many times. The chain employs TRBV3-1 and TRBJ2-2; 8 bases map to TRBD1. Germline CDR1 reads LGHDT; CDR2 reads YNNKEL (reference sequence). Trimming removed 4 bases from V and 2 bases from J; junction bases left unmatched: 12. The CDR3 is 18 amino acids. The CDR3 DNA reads TGTGCCAGCAGCCTCGTACTTCCAGGGGGCGTAAACACCGGGGAGCTGTTTTTT. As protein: CASSLVLPGGVNTGELFF.

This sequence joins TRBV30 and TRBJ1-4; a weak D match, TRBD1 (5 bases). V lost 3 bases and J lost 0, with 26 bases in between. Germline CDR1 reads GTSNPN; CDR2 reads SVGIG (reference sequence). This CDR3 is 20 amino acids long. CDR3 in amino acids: CAWSLHRAPKGVATNEKLFF. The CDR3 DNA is TGTGCCTGGAGCCTTCACCGGGCCCCAAAAGGGGTTGCAACTAATGAAAAACTGTTTTTT.

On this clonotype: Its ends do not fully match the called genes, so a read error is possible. CDR3 loop: CASSYGLNTRELFF. DNA for the CDR3: TGTGCCAGCAGTTATGGCTTAAACACCAGGGAGCTGTTTTTT. J is TRBJ2-2 and V is TRBV6-2 or TRBV6-3; D ambiguous. The CDR3 loop spans 14 amino acids. From germline, CDR1 is MNHEY and CDR2 SVGEGT.

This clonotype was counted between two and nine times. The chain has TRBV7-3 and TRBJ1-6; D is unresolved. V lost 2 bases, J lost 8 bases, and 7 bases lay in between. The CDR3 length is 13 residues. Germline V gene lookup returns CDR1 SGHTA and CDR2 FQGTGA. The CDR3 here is CASSLSSDSPLHF. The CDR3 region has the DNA TGTGCCAGCAGCTTATCGTCTGATTCACCCCTCCACTTT.